What follows describes a single TCR beta chain. The CDR3 loop spans 12 amino acids. V was shortened by 5 bases and J by 8 bases, with 12 bases between the two germline ends. The V gene's germline CDR1 is LNHNV and CDR2 YYDKDF (reference sequence). This sample was taken from a study of control samples from healthy donors and cancer patients. Here immunoSEQ multiplex PCR was the method, and the copy in TCRdb shows in-frame clones only, minus some. The sample holds over 90,000 clones, about 89% seen once. This chain connects TRBV15 to TRBJ1-2, with D unresolved. The sample consisted of PBMCs. The receptor's source is a man between 60 and 75 years old with lung cancer. This chain's CDR3 is CATSLDRWGYTF. The CDR3 coding sequence is TGTGCCACCAGCCTAGACCGCTGGGGCTACACCTTC.